This T cell receptor (beta chain) originates from a study of CD8 T cells in Susac syndrome. About the research overall: The Susac syndrome patients were therapy-naive, on corticosteroids, or on intravenous immunoglobulin alone at blood draw. The study's findings and limits: The authors found no clonal expansion in Susac syndrome CD4+ T cell repertoires.

Regarding this clonotype: Its target is unknown.

With random hexamers, about 0.5 to 1 ug RNA was reverse transcribed. The amplification used immunoSEQ multiplex PCR on TCR beta CDR3; it spanned 54 Vbeta and 13 Jbeta. TCRdb analysed the immunoSEQ multiplex PCR reads with MiXCR anew, one entry per CDR3 protein. Here the sample spans around 170,000 distinct CDR3 sequences, approximately 94% being singletons. Germline V gene data show CDR1 as LGHNA and CDR2 as YSLEER. The germline V and J ends were trimmed by 2 bases and 3 bases, with 12 bases remaining between them. The length of the CDR3 is 15 residues. Sequencing was carried out using CD4+ T cells from PBMCs. This sequence was found in a human donor with Susac syndrome. The chain employs TRBV4-3 and TRBJ2-3; possible D gene TRBD1, 5 bases. CDR3 in amino acids: CASSQQGSSTDTQYF. CDR3 nucleotides: TGCGCCAGCAGCCAACAGGGATCAAGTACAGATACGCAGTATTTT.